Listed here are 3 T cell receptor beta chains from one sample, sequenced in a study of early T cells in non-severe SARS-CoV-2 infection. Via MiXCR, TCRdb re-called the 5' RACE reads, giving one row per CDR3 protein. This table holds 25,000 to 35,000 distinct CDR3 sequences, approximately 5.4% found once. Sequenced input: whole blood. The receptors derive from an adult who was a healthcare worker with PCR-confirmed SARS-CoV-2 infection or an uninfected control (not recorded which).

This clonotype was seen ten or more times. The J gene is TRBJ1-4, the V gene TRBV6-1; tentatively, D is TRBD1 (5 bases). Trimming shortened V by 2 bases and J by 6 bases, and 10 bases separated the two germline ends. This CDR3 has 14 residues. Germline V CDR1 and CDR2: MNHNS, SASEGT. For the CDR3, the DNA is TGTGCCAGCAGTGAAAAAGGGGCCTATGAAAAACTGTTTTTT. Protein sequence: CASSEKGAYEKLFF.

This clonotype has just a few counts. V and J are TRBV6-4 and TRBJ2-3, with 9 bases fitting TRBD2. Germline CDR1 and CDR2: MRHNA and SNTAGT. The CDR3 runs to 14 residues. The V segment lost 4 bases and the J segment 2 bases; nucleotides outside the gene matches: 1. CDR3 loop: CASSASGATDTQYF. The CDR3 DNA sequence: TGTGCCAGCAGTGCTAGCGGGGCCACAGATACGCAGTATTTT.

This clonotype was found a few times. V and J are TRBV6-4 and TRBJ2-3, with D unresolved. Trimming left V 2 bases short and J 4 bases short, with 10 bases between. This CDR3 is 14 amino acids long. Germline CDR1 is MRHNA and CDR2 is SNTAGT. CDR3 loop: CASSDSGLSDTQYF. CDR3 sequence (DNA): TGTGCCAGCAGTGACAGTGGTTTGTCAGATACGCAGTATTTT.